A single sample is the source of the 24 T cell receptor beta chains below, sequenced in a study of cytomegalovirus exposure and HLA in healthy donors. PCR employed 60 Vbeta and 13 Jbeta primers. The data were produced by immunoSEQ multiplex PCR, yet TCRdb's version contains in-frame clones alone and is incomplete. The sample contains under 250,000 clones, roughly four fifths of which appear only once. Sequenced: PBMCs. The receptors shown here come from a woman aged 45-65 years in good health and CMV-seropositive.

V and J are TRBV29-1 and TRBJ2-7, with TRBD1 matching 11 bases. Germline V gives CDR1 SQVTM, CDR2 ANQGSEA. V dropped 4 bases and J dropped 4; count of bases not matched to a gene: 12. The CDR3 consists of 16 residues. This CDR3 reads CSVASQFRDRGYEQYF. The CDR3 nucleotides read TGCAGCGTTGCGTCCCAATTCCGGGACAGGGGGTACGAGCAGTACTTC.

The V gene is TRBV27, the J gene TRBJ1-2; 7 nucleotides agree with TRBD1. CDR3 size: 13 residues. Losses at the gene ends were 3 bases for V and 6 bases for J; bases not matched to a gene: 4. Germline assignment: CDR1 MNHEY and CDR2 SMNVEV (reference sequence). CDR3 nucleotide sequence: TGTGCCAGCAGTTTGGATAGGGGGCATGGCTACACCTTC. Protein: CASSLDRGHGYTF.

V is TRBV28 and J is TRBJ2-3; D perhaps matches TRBD2 (5 bases). The V gene lost 4 bases and the J gene lost 2 bases, with 7 bases spanning the gap. This CDR3 is 13 amino acids long. Germline values: CDR1 MDHEN, CDR2 SYDVKM. CDR3 DNA sequence: TGTGCCAGCAGTTCGAGGGACACAGATACGCAGTATTTT. Its translation is CASSSRDTDTQYF.

The rearrangement links TRBV9 to TRBJ2-6, with TRBD1 as a possible D gene (6 bases). The CDR3 is 18 residues long. CDR1 SGDLS and CDR2 YYNGEE come from the germline V gene. Trimming cost V 3 bases and J 1 base, with 17 bases left between them. As DNA, the CDR3 is TGTGCCAGCAGCGCGACCGGGACAAGCAGGTCTGGGGCCAACGTCCTGACTTTC. Protein: CASSATGTSRSGANVLTF. Full variable domain (remainder filled in from reference TRBV9 and TRBJ2-6): DSGVTQTPKHLITATGQRVTLRCSPRSGDLSVYWYQQSLDQGLQFLIQYYNGEERAKGNILERFSAQQFPDLHSELNLSSLELGDSALYFCASSATGTSRSGANVLTFGAGSRLTVL.

This sequence joins TRBV19 and TRBJ1-1, with 8 positions matching TRBD1. The V gene end was trimmed by 4 bases and the J gene end by 5 bases; junction bases not matched to a gene: 3. The V gene's germline CDR1 is LNHDA and CDR2 SQIVND (reference sequence). The CDR3 loop spans 13 amino acids. CDR3 sequence reads: CASSTTGVTEAFF. The CDR3 nucleotides are TGTGCCAGTAGTACGACAGGGGTGACTGAAGCTTTCTTT.

J is TRBJ2-3 and V is TRBV27; TRBD1 aligns across 9 bases. Per the germline V gene, CDR1 is MNHEY and CDR2 is SMNVEV (reference sequence). The ends lost 1 base at V and 2 bases at J; junction bases unmatched: 4. The CDR3 runs to 16 residues. DNA of the CDR3: TGTGCCAGCAGTTTATATGGGACAGGGAACACAGATACGCAGTATTTT. Translating it yields CASSLYGTGNTDTQYF.

The chain is built from TRBV2 and TRBJ2-1, with D possibly being TRBD2 (6 bases). The length of the CDR3 is 14 residues. Germline values: CDR1 SNHLY, CDR2 FYNNEI. Deletions cut 5 bases from V and 1 base from J, with 9 bases between. CDR3 DNA: TGTGCCAGCAGTTTAGCGGTGTCCTACAATGAGCAGTTCTTC. It encodes CASSLAVSYNEQFF.

The chain recombines TRBV6-1 with TRBJ1-5; D call uncertain. Trimming removed 1 base from V and 7 bases from J, with 8 bases in between. CDR1 and CDR2 (germline): MNHNS, SASEGT. CDR3 length: 13 residues. The DNA for the CDR3 is TGTGCCAGCAGTGAAGTGAGGCAACAGCCCCAGCATTTT. Translating it yields CASSEVRQQPQHF.

The chain couples TRBV6-1 to TRBJ2-3; TRBD2 aligns across 9 bases. This CDR3 contains 16 residues. Germline CDR1 is MNHNS and CDR2 is SASEGT. After removal of 6 bases from V and 1 base from J, the junction contained 8 bases not matched to a gene. The CDR3 nucleotides read TGTGCCAGCAGAGAATGGACTAGCGAGGGCACAGATACGCAGTATTTT. This codes for CASREWTSEGTDTQYF.

V gene TRBV27 combines with J gene TRBJ1-2; TRBD1 aligns across 7 bases. Germline V gene lookup returns CDR1 MNHEY and CDR2 SMNVEV (reference sequence). The CDR3 totals 12 residues. Trimming cost V 6 bases and J 8 bases; bases outside gene matches: 6. The chain's CDR3 is CASSRGVGGYTF. The CDR3 nucleotides are TGTGCCAGCAGCAGGGGGGTAGGAGGCTACACCTTC.

This clone came up a few times. J is TRBJ2-5 and V is TRBV7-3, with a possible D match to TRBD1 (6 bases). This CDR3 contains 15 residues. Trimming pared 4 bases from V and 2 bases from J, leaving 14 bases between. Germline V gene lookup returns CDR1 SGHTA and CDR2 FQGTGA. The CDR3 DNA sequence: TGTGCCAGCAGCTCGGGACGGACAGAGCAAGAGACCCAGTACTTC. Its translation: CASSSGRTEQETQYF.

This chain links TRBV6-5 with TRBJ1-1; 9 bases map to TRBD1. J gave up 3 bases and V 2 bases, and 1 base lay outside the gene matches. The germline V gene has CDR1 MNHEY and CDR2 SVGAGI. The length of the CDR3 is 14 residues. The DNA of the CDR3 is TGTGCCAGCAGTTACAGACAGGGGGACACTGAAGCTTTCTTT. Translation gives CASSYRQGDTEAFF.

The rearrangement joins TRBV18 to TRBJ1-5; no reliable D call. V gave up 6 bases and J gave up 4 bases, with 16 bases separating them. The CDR3 loop spans 15 amino acids. Germline CDR1 KGHSH, CDR2 LQKENI. In DNA form, the CDR3 reads TGTGCCAGCTCCCCCACCTCGGGATCGAATCAGCCCCAGCATTTT. Residues: CASSPTSGSNQPQHF. The full variable domain, in which reference TRBV18 and TRBJ1-5 provide the parts outside the CDR3, is NAGVMQNPRHLVRRRGQEARLRCSPMKGHSHVYWYRQLPEEGLKFMVYLQKENIIDESGMPKERFSAEFPKEGPSILRIQQVVRGDSAAYFCASSPTSGSNQPQHFGDGTRLSIL.

V usage is TRBV6-6 and J usage is TRBJ2-7; 8 bases are shared with TRBD1. The CDR3 sequence is 14 residues long. The V segment lost 3 bases and the J segment 2 bases; nucleotides outside the gene matches: 3. Germline CDR1 and CDR2: MNHNY and SVGAGI (reference sequence). The CDR3 spells CASSYTGGPYEQYF. CDR3 DNA: TGTGCCAGCAGTTATACAGGGGGTCCCTACGAGCAGTACTTC.

CDR3 nucleotide sequence: TGTGCCAGCAGCCAACCCGACGGGATGGGTGGCTACACCTTC. Protein product: CASSQPDGMGGYTF. The V and J genes are TRBV4-2 and TRBJ1-2; D gene ambiguous. The CDR3 totals 14 residues. The V and J ends lost 2 bases and 7 bases respectively, with 14 bases between them. Germline CDR1 LGHNA, CDR2 YNFKEQ.

V usage is TRBV28 and J usage is TRBJ1-4; 8 bases match TRBD1. CDR1 MDHEN and CDR2 SYDVKM come from the germline V gene. With V trimmed by 6 bases and J by 0 bases, 3 bases remained unmatched. CDR3 size: 15 residues. CDR3 loop: CASSIRGPTNEKLFF. The CDR3 nucleotides are TGTGCCAGCAGCATCAGGGGGCCAACTAATGAAAAACTGTTTTTT.

The gene calls are TRBV29-1 and TRBJ2-7, with D perhaps TRBD1 (5 bases). CDR3 length: 13 amino acids. Trimming cost V 4 bases and J 2 bases, with 12 bases left between them. The germline V gene encodes CDR1 SQVTM and CDR2 ANQGSEA. The CDR3 nucleotides are TGCAGCGTTGGCGCGACAGTCCCCTACGAGCAGTACTTC. It is translated as CSVGATVPYEQYF.

The chain couples TRBV9 to TRBJ2-7, with D uncertain. Germline CDR1 reads SGDLS; CDR2 reads YYNGEE. The CDR3 sequence is 13 residues long. V was pared by 0 bases and J by 6 bases, with 10 bases between. The CDR3, as DNA: TGTGCCAGCAGCGTAGGGAGCCTCGCCGAGCAGTACTTC. Translating gives CASSVGSLAEQYF.

This clone occurred once. V is TRBV6-5 and J is TRBJ2-7; the match to TRBD1 covers 8 bases. With V trimmed by 6 bases and J by 6 bases, 13 bases remained unmatched. This CDR3 is 15 amino acids long. Germline assignment: CDR1 MNHEY and CDR2 SVGAGI. CDR3 coding DNA: TGTGCCAGCAGCGCCCTGACAGGGGAGACTTCCGAGCAGTACTTC. Translation: CASSALTGETSEQYF.

This clone appeared once. The V call is TRBV5-4, the J call TRBJ2-7; no definite D call. CDR1 and CDR2 from the germline V gene are SGHNT and YYREEE (reference sequence). The V gene lost 5 bases and the J gene lost 2 bases, with 17 bases spanning the gap. The CDR3 extends over 15 amino acids. CDR3: CASSVTYEAPYEQYF. For the CDR3, the DNA is TGTGCCAGCAGTGTTACGTACGAAGCCCCCTACGAGCAGTACTTC.

As to this clone: Other DNA sequences in the sample encode the same CDR3. The chain joins TRBV5-1 to TRBJ2-5, with TRBD2 as a possible D gene (6 bases). Between the trimmed V and J ends, which lost 0 bases and 7 bases, there was a span of 13 bases. Per germline, CDR1 SGHRS and CDR2 YFSETQ. The CDR3 length is 14 residues. As DNA, the CDR3 is TGCGCCAGCAGCTTGGAAGCTAGCGAGGGGACCCAGTACTTC. Encoded protein: CASSLEASEGTQYF. Full variable domain (rest looked up from reference TRBV5-1 and TRBJ2-5): KAGVTQTPRYLIKTRGQQVTLSCSPISGHRSVSWYQQTPGQGLQFLFEYFSETQRNKGNFPGRFSGRQFSNSRSEMNVSTLELGDSALYLCASSLEASEGTQYFGPGTRLLVL.

For this clone: Mismatch with germline at one junction end may stem from a read error. V gene TRBV10-3 combines with J gene TRBJ1-4; unclear D gene. The germline V gene has CDR1 ENHRY and CDR2 SYGVKD. The CDR3 is 14 amino acids. This CDR3 is CAISDVREGEKLLF. CDR3 bases: TGTGCCATCAGCGACGTACGGGAAGGTGAAAAACTGCTTTTT.

This chain connects TRBV5-4 to TRBJ2-7; TRBD1 matches 9 bases. After removal of 3 bases from V and 0 bases from J, the junction contained 7 bases not matched to a gene. The CDR3 runs 16 residues. Germline V gene sequence: CDR1 SGHNT, CDR2 YYREEE (reference sequence). The CDR3 protein is CASSSGTGQSSYEQYF. CDR3 DNA sequence: TGTGCCAGCAGCTCGGGGACAGGGCAGAGCTCCTACGAGCAGTACTTC.

This clone occurred once. This sequence joins TRBV7-9 and TRBJ2-3, with 8 bases aligning to TRBD2. The germline V gene encodes CDR1 SEHNR and CDR2 FQNEAQ (reference sequence). V trimming: 5 bases; J trimming: 6 bases; junction bases outside the gene matches: 10. This CDR3 spans 15 amino acids. DNA for the CDR3: TGTGCCAGCAGCGCCGCGGGGGGAGGGCCGGATACGCAGTATTTT. This encodes CASSAAGGGPDTQYF. The whole variable domain, remainder taken from reference TRBV7-9 and TRBJ2-3, is DTGVSQNPRHKITKRGQNVTFRCDPISEHNRLYWYRQTLGQGPEFLTYFQNEAQLEKSRLLSDRFSAERPKGSFSTLEIQRTEQGDSAMYLCASSAAGGGPDTQYFGPGTRLTVL.